The 2 T cell receptor beta chains in this list originate from one sample, sequenced in a study of PD-L1 blockade in urothelial cancer. Method: immunoSEQ multiplex PCR; TCRdb's copy keeps in-frame clones and lacks some. The repertoire holds about 72,000 clones, with roughly 88% as singletons. Time point in this sample: pretreatment peripheral blood. The specimen comprised PBMCs, sampled around atezolizumab (anti-PD-L1) treatment. The receptors were gathered from a man between 70 and 80 years old with urothelial cancer.

This clone was observed once. This chain uses TRBV7-9 with TRBJ2-1, with TRBD2 matching 8 bases. The CDR3 is 17 residues long. CDR1 and CDR2 from the germline V gene are SEHNR and FQNEAQ (reference sequence). Unmatched junction bases numbered 5, after V lost 1 base and J lost 0 bases. As DNA, the CDR3 is TGTGCCAGCAGCTTAGGAGGACTAGCAGGCTCCTACAATGAGCAGTTCTTC. Translating gives CASSLGGLAGSYNEQFF.

V and J are TRBV19 and TRBJ2-1; a possible D gene is TRBD1 (5 bases). This CDR3 is 14 amino acids long. Trimming took 6 bases from V and 7 from J, leaving 16 bases between them. Germline CDR1 and CDR2: LNHDA and SQIVND (reference sequence). Here the CDR3 reads CASRSQGYGNEQFF. The CDR3 DNA sequence: TGTGCCAGTAGGAGTCAGGGTTATGGGAATGAGCAGTTCTTC.